The source of this T cell receptor (beta chain) is a study of PD-L1 blockade in urothelial cancer. About the study: Each participant's history included 0 to 3 prior chemotherapy regimens. Once treatment had started, blood was analyzed at 3 weeks (second dose) and again at 6 weeks.

Trimming removed 7 bases at V and 3 bases at J, with 16 bases between. In germline, CDR1 is SNHLY, CDR2 FYNNEI. The CDR3 is 14 amino acids. Time point described: pretreatment peripheral blood. Spiking each PCR with synthetic TCR analog templates was performed. Profiled with immunoSEQ multiplex PCR; TCRdb holds only in-frame clones, not every one. The sample has under 95,000 clones, 85% seen once. The receptor was derived from a man aged 60 to 69 with urothelial cancer. This sample comprised PBMCs, obtained around atezolizumab (anti-PD-L1) treatment. This chain joins TRBV2 and TRBJ2-7, with a tentative D call TRBD2 (5 bases). Written as DNA, the CDR3 is TGTGCCAGCAAAAGCCCCAGCGGAAACTACGAGCAGTACTTC. Translated, it gives CASKSPSGNYEQYF.